The 27 T cell receptor beta chains below all came from one sample that was sequenced in a study of T-cell memory formation after mild COVID-19. TCRdb processed the 5' RACE reads anew with MiXCR; each CDR3 protein has one entry. Of about 130,000 distinct CDR3 sequences in the sample, about 18% were seen once. Input material: PBMCs or a T cell subset sorted from them (not recorded which). These receptors were obtained from a man aged 18 to 29 who had mild COVID-19 (a few samples of this study predate the infection). Cell type and time point are not known.

The chain recombines TRBV6-6 with TRBJ2-1, with D perhaps TRBD1 (6 bases). V lost 7 bases and J lost 1, with 11 bases in between. CDR1 and CDR2 (germline): MNHNY, SVGAGI (reference sequence). The CDR3 covers 14 residues. This CDR3 reads CASNQQGSYNEQFF. In DNA, the CDR3 is TGTGCCAGCAACCAACAGGGATCCTACAATGAGCAGTTCTTC.

This clonotype was seen a few times. The chain has TRBV6-5 and TRBJ1-2; 8 nucleotides align to TRBD1. This CDR3 is built from 14 residues. After removal of 6 bases from V and 1 base from J, the junction contained 4 bases not matched to a gene. CDR1 is MNHEY and CDR2 is SVGAGI in the germline V gene. The CDR3 DNA sequence: TGTGCCAGCAGCCGGGACAGGAGTAACTATGGCTACACCTTC. Translating it yields CASSRDRSNYGYTF.

The rearrangement joins TRBV6-4 to TRBJ2-3; 7 positions match TRBD2. From germline, CDR1 is MRHNA and CDR2 SNTAGT. Trimming took 0 bases from V and 3 from J; bases not matched to a gene: 9. CDR3 length: 17 amino acids. The CDR3 nucleotides are TGTGCCAGCAGTGACTCGAGGACTAGAATTCGAACAGATACGCAGTATTTT. It yields the protein CASSDSRTRIRTDTQYF.

CDR3 sequence: CASSRLRGGPNTGELFF. The CDR3 coding sequence is TGTGCCAGCAGCCGACTTCGCGGGGGTCCGAACACCGGGGAGCTGTTTTTT. The genes are TRBV7-9 and TRBJ2-2; 7 nucleotides line up with TRBD2. Germline V gene sequence: CDR1 SEHNR, CDR2 FQNEAQ (reference sequence). V gave up 5 bases and J gave up 0 bases; unmatched junction bases: 9. The length of the CDR3 is 17 residues.

V and J are TRBV5-1 and TRBJ2-5; the D call may be TRBD1 or TRBD2 (5 bases each). Trimming pared 5 bases from V and 1 base from J, leaving 15 bases between. The CDR3 has 15 residues. The germline gives CDR1 SGHRS, CDR2 YFSETQ. The CDR3 protein is CASRPTTGLQETQYF. The CDR3 DNA follows: TGCGCCAGCAGGCCGACTACGGGGCTCCAAGAGACCCAGTACTTC.

V gene TRBV20-1 combines with J gene TRBJ2-3, with D perhaps TRBD1 or TRBD2 (5 bases each). Germline V gene lookup returns CDR1 DFQATT and CDR2 SNEGSKA (reference sequence). This CDR3 has 14 amino acids. The V and J ends lost 6 bases and 1 base respectively, with 14 bases between them. The CDR3 DNA sequence: TGCAGTGCGCGGCTAGGGGACGGCACAGATACGCAGTATTTT. This translates into CSARLGDGTDTQYF.

This clonotype has more than one count but fewer than ten. V gene TRBV29-1 combines with J gene TRBJ1-4; D unclear. Between the trimmed V and J ends, which lost 5 bases and 0 bases, there was a span of 7 bases. Germline V gene data show CDR1 as SQVTM and CDR2 as ANQGSEA. This CDR3 is 13 amino acids long. For the CDR3, the DNA is TGCAGCGTTACCTTTGCAACTAATGAAAAACTGTTTTTT. Amino acid sequence: CSVTFATNEKLFF.

The CDR3 region has the DNA TGTGCCAGCAGCTTAGCAGGACTGGTCTACGAGCAGTACTTC. This gives the protein CASSLAGLVYEQYF. This chain connects TRBV7-2 to TRBJ2-7, with a tentative D call TRBD2 (5 bases). V lost 0 bases and J lost 3, with 9 bases in between. The CDR3 runs to 14 residues. The germline V gene has CDR1 SGHTA and CDR2 FQGNSA.

V is TRBV5-4 and J is TRBJ1-6, with 10 bases aligning to TRBD1. The germline V gene encodes CDR1 SGHNT and CDR2 YYREEE (reference sequence). This CDR3 region has 14 residues. V dropped 4 bases and J dropped 10; count of bases not matched to a gene: 5. Here the CDR3 DNA reads TGTGCCAGCAGCCGTTGGACAGGGGGGTCACCCCTCCACTTT. Translation: CASSRWTGGSPLHF.

The chain combines TRBV7-9 with TRBJ1-4; D remains unclear. The CDR3 is 14 amino acids. CDR1 is SEHNR, CDR2 FQNEAQ, per germline (reference sequence). The V end was cut by 5 bases, the J end by 7 bases, with 14 bases between. CDR3 DNA sequence: TGTGCCAGCAGCCAAGCCGGGCAGACTGAAAAACTGTTTTTT. Translated, it gives CASSQAGQTEKLFF.

This clonotype was recorded a few times. The chain recombines TRBV5-1 with TRBJ2-3; 9 bases line up with TRBD2. V was pared by 4 bases and J by 4 bases, with 4 bases of the junction left unmatched. This CDR3 contains 14 residues. The germline V gene encodes CDR1 SGHRS and CDR2 YFSETQ. CDR3 DNA sequence: TGCGCCAGCAGCCGGGGACTAGCAGCAGATACGCAGTATTTT. This translates into CASSRGLAADTQYF.

This clonotype was seen more than once but under ten times. The CDR3 DNA follows: TGCAGCGTTTACCCTAGTGCTGAAGCTTTCTTT. As protein: CSVYPSAEAFF. The rearrangement uses TRBV29-1 and TRBJ1-1; D ambiguous. Germline assignment: CDR1 SQVTM and CDR2 ANQGSEA. V was shortened by 5 bases and J by 6 bases, with 10 bases between the two germline ends. The CDR3 is made up of 11 amino acids.

J is TRBJ2-2 and V is TRBV12-3 or TRBV12-4, with 8 bases that match TRBD2. V lost 8 bases and J lost 5; bases outside the gene matches: 7. This CDR3 region has 14 residues. The DNA of the CDR3 is TGTGCCAGCGGGTTGGCGGGGGGAACCGGGGAGCTGTTTTTT. Its translation: CASGLAGGTGELFF.

This clonotype was recorded a few times. The chain carries TRBV11-2 and TRBJ2-7; TRBD1 is a possible D gene (6 bases). V lost 3 bases, J lost 11 bases, and 17 bases lay in between. The CDR3 spans 13 residues. Germline V CDR1 and CDR2: SGHAT, FQNNGV. The DNA of the CDR3 is TGTGCCAGCAGCTTGGGACACCTGGGTAGAGAGTACGTC. Its protein is CASSLGHLGREYV.

The CDR3 loop reads CASSNAGTSGAYEQYF. The CDR3 coding sequence is TGTGCCAGCAGTAACGCGGGGACTAGCGGGGCCTACGAGCAGTACTTC. This chain links TRBV2 with TRBJ2-7, with 13 bases lining up with TRBD2. Germline V gene sequence: CDR1 SNHLY, CDR2 FYNNEI. V trimming: 5 bases; J trimming: 2 bases; junction bases outside the gene matches: 6. The CDR3 has 16 amino acids.

The V gene is TRBV6-5, the J gene TRBJ1-5; D gene uncertain. The CDR3 length is 14 residues. In germline, CDR1 is MNHEY, CDR2 SVGAGI. The ends were cut back, 6 bases at V and 0 bases at J, with 9 bases in the middle. The CDR3 spells CASRSGGSNQPQHF. CDR3 in DNA: TGTGCCAGCAGATCGGGCGGTAGCAATCAGCCCCAGCATTTT.

This clonotype was seen only a few times. CDR3 loop: CASSYRAQGTEAFF. In DNA, the CDR3 is TGTGCCAGCAGTTACAGGGCCCAGGGCACTGAAGCTTTCTTT. V is TRBV12-3 or TRBV12-4 and J is TRBJ1-1, with D possibly being TRBD1 (6 bases). The ends were cut back, 4 bases at V and 4 bases at J, with 13 bases in the middle. The CDR3 is 14 amino acids.

The chain recombines TRBV3-1 with TRBJ2-4; 8 positions agree with TRBD2. The CDR3 contains 14 residues. The V gene's germline CDR1 is LGHDT and CDR2 YNNKEL (reference sequence). J was trimmed by 5 bases and V by 1 base; bases with no gene match: 1. CDR3 amino acids: CASSQAGGENIQYF. CDR3 in DNA: TGTGCCAGCAGCCAAGCGGGGGGGGAAAACATTCAGTACTTC.

This clonotype was found a few times. The V gene is TRBV10-3, the J gene TRBJ1-5; TRBD1 matches 8 bases. V lost 4 bases to trimming and J lost 1 base; unmatched junction nucleotides: 0. Looked up from germline, CDR1 is ENHRY and CDR2 is SYGVKD. This CDR3 region has 14 residues. As DNA, the CDR3 is TGTGCCATCAGTGGACAGGGGAGCAATCAGCCCCAGCATTTT. Translated, it gives CAISGQGSNQPQHF.

J is TRBJ2-3 and V is TRBV7-2, with D possibly being TRBD1 (5 bases). Trimming removed 0 bases at V and 0 bases at J, with 10 bases between. This CDR3 has 16 amino acids. Germline V gene data show CDR1 as SGHTA and CDR2 as FQGNSA. As DNA, the CDR3 is TGTGCCAGCAGCTTAGCGCCGTGGGGCAGCACAGATACGCAGTATTTT. Encoded protein: CASSLAPWGSTDTQYF.

The CDR3 is CASSQYHEQFF. CDR3 sequence (DNA): TGTGCCAGCAGCCAATACCATGAGCAGTTCTTC. The genes are TRBV3-1 and TRBJ2-1; D ambiguous. The length of the CDR3 is 11 residues. V lost 2 bases and J lost 8, with 4 bases in between. The germline V gene has CDR1 LGHDT and CDR2 YNNKEL (reference sequence).

The chain uses TRBV6-1 and TRBJ1-5; D remains unclear. CDR1 MNHNS and CDR2 SASEGT come from the germline V gene. The CDR3 has 13 residues. V lost 7 bases and J lost 9, with 16 bases in between. In nucleotides, the CDR3 is TGTGCCAGCAAACCATCACGGGTTTGGCCCCAGCATTTT. Its translation: CASKPSRVWPQHF.

The rearrangement joins TRBV20-1 to TRBJ2-3; TRBD2 aligns across 9 bases. The germline V gene has CDR1 DFQATT and CDR2 SNEGSKA (reference sequence). The CDR3 runs to 15 residues. V lost 1 base and J lost 3; bases outside the gene matches: 5. CDR3 loop: CSARVGSGGTDTQYF. Here the CDR3 DNA reads TGCAGTGCTAGAGTTGGTAGCGGGGGAACAGATACGCAGTATTTT.

This clonotype was detected a few times. The chain uses TRBV20-1 and TRBJ2-7; D remains unclear. The CDR3 contains 11 residues. Looked up from germline, CDR1 is DFQATT and CDR2 is SNEGSKA (reference sequence). The V gene lost 3 bases and the J gene lost 5 bases, with 8 bases spanning the gap. The CDR3 DNA reads as TGCAGTGCTAGGGGGAACCACGAGCAGTACGTC. The encoded protein is CSARGNHEQYV.

This clonotype has a handful of counts. This sequence joins TRBV14 and TRBJ2-5, with 7 bases that match TRBD2. The junction had 6 bases not matched to a gene; V was cut back by 0 bases and J by 5 bases. Germline V gives CDR1 SGHDN, CDR2 FVKESK. The CDR3 totals 15 residues. The CDR3 loop is CASSQDQRGGETQYF. CDR3 nucleotides: TGTGCCAGCAGCCAAGATCAGCGGGGCGGGGAGACCCAGTACTTC.

V is TRBV5-1 and J is TRBJ2-1, with 7 nucleotides matching TRBD1. J lost 0 bases, V lost 4 bases, and 4 bases had no gene match. The CDR3 spans 15 residues. CDR1 SGHRS and CDR2 YFSETQ come from the germline V gene. The CDR3 DNA is TGCGCCAGCAGCAGGGGACAGAGCTCCTACAATGAGCAGTTCTTC. Its translation: CASSRGQSSYNEQFF.

The CDR3 sequence: CASSRATGDEQYF. The DNA of the CDR3 is TGCGCCAGCAGCCGGGCGACCGGAGACGAGCAGTACTTC. The chain combines TRBV5-1 with TRBJ2-7, with D unclear. This CDR3 contains 13 residues. The V gene's germline CDR1 is SGHRS and CDR2 YFSETQ. The V end was cut by 4 bases, the J end by 5 bases, with 13 bases between.